The clone carrying this T cell receptor (beta chain) appeared a few times. The sample is drawn from a study of blood T cell repertoires in COVID-19. Study summary: The United States, Italy and Spain provided the acute and convalescent COVID-19 samples. T cells, B-cell-depleted T cells, or PBMCs supplied cDNA or gDNA.

Germline assignment: CDR1 SEHNR and CDR2 FQNEAQ (reference sequence). The V end was cut by 4 bases, the J end by 2 bases, with 18 bases between. The CDR3 is 16 amino acids. How the authors handled the data: Amplification of reference gene primers was used by the study to estimate nucleated cell counts. Profiling relied on immunoSEQ multiplex PCR, and the TCRdb table lists in-frame clones only, not all of them. The V and J calls and clone size come from that table; D and trimming were worked out from the DNA. The sample lists 150,000 to 200,000 clones; roughly 88% were seen once. This TCR was sampled from a woman older than 75 with active or convalescent COVID-19. The sequenced sample was peripheral blood. This chain connects TRBV7-9 to TRBJ2-7, with TRBD1 as a possible D gene (6 bases). CDR3 amino acids: CASSSTTGIEAYEQYF. CDR3 coding DNA: TGTGCCAGCAGCTCGACAACAGGGATAGAGGCCTACGAGCAGTACTTC.